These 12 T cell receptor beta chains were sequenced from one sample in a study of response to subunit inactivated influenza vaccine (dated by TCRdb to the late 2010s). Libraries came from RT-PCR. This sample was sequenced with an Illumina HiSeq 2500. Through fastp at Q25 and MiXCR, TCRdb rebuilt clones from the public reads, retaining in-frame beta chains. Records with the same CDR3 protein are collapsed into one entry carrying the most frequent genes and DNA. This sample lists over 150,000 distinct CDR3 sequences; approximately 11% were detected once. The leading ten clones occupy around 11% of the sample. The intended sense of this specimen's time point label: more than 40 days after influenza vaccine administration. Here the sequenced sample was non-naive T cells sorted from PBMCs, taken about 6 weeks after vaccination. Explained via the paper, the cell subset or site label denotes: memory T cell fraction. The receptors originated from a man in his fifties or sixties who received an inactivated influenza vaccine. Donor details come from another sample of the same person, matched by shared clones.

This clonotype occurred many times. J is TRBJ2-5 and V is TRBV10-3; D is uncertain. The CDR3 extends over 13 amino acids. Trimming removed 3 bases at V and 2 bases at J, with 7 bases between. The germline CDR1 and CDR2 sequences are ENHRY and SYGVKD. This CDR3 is CAISDGSQETQYF. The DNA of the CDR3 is TGTGCCATCAGTGACGGCAGTCAAGAGACCCAGTACTTC.

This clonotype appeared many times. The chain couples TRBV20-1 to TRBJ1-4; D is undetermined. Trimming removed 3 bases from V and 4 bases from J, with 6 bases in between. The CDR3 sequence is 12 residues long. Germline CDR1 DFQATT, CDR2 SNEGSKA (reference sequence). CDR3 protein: CSASGVNEKLFF. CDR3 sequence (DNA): TGCAGTGCTAGCGGCGTTAATGAAAAACTGTTTTTT.

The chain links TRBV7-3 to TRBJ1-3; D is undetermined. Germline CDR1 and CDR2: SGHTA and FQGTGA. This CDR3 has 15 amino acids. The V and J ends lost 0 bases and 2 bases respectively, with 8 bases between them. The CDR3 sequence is CASSLTPGTGNTIYF. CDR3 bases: TGTGCCAGCAGCTTAACTCCGGGGACTGGAAACACCATATATTTT.

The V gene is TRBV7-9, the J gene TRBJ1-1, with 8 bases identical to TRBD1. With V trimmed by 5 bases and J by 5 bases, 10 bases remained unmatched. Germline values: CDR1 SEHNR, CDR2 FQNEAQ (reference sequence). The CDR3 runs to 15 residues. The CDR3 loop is CASSNQGQVATEAFF. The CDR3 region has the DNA TGTGCCAGCAGCAACCAGGGACAGGTCGCGACTGAAGCTTTCTTT.

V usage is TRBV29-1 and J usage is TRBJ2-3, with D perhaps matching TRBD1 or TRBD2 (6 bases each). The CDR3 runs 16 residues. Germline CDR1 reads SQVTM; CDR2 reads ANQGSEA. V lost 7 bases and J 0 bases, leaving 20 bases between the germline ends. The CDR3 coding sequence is TGCAGCGCCGGGGGCTGGCAGGGCACTAGCACAGATACGCAGTATTTT. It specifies CSAGGWQGTSTDTQYF.

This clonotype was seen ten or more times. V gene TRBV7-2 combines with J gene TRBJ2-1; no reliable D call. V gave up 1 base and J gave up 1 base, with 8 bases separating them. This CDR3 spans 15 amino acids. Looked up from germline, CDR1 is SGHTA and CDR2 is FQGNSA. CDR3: CASSLDRSSYNEQFF. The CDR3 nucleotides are TGTGCCAGCAGCTTAGATCGTAGTTCCTACAATGAGCAGTTCTTC.

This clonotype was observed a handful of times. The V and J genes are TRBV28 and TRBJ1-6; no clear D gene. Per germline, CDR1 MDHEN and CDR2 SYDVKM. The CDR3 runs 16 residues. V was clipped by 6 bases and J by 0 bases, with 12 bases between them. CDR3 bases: TGTGCCAGCAGCCCGAACATTGGCTCCTATAATTCACCCCTCCACTTT. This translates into CASSPNIGSYNSPLHF. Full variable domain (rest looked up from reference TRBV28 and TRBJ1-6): DVKVTQSSRYLVKRTGEKVFLECVQDMDHENMFWYRQDPGLGLRLIYFSYDVKMKEKGDIPEGYSVSREKKERFSLILESASTNQTSMYLCASSPNIGSYNSPLHFGNGTRLTVT.

CDR3 in amino acids: CASTPGGTSDPGLYNEQFF. The CDR3 nucleotides are TGTGCCAGCACCCCCGGGGGGACATCTGACCCTGGGCTCTACAATGAGCAGTTCTTC. The rearrangement links TRBV12-3 or TRBV12-4 to TRBJ2-1; perhaps TRBD2 as D (7 bases). Trimming took off 7 bases at V and 3 bases at J, with 28 bases between the two ends. CDR3 length: 19 amino acids.

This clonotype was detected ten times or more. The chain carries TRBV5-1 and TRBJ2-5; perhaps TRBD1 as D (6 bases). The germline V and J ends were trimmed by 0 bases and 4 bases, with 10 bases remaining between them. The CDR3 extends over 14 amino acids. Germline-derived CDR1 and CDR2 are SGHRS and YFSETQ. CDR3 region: CASSLEQGGETQYF. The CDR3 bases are TGCGCCAGCAGCTTGGAACAGGGTGGAGAGACCCAGTACTTC.

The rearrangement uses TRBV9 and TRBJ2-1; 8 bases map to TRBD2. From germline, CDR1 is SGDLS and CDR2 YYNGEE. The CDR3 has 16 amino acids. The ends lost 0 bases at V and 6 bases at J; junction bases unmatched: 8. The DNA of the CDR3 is TGTGCCAGCAGCGTAGACGGTAGCGGGATGTCCAATGAGCAGTTCTTC. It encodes CASSVDGSGMSNEQFF.

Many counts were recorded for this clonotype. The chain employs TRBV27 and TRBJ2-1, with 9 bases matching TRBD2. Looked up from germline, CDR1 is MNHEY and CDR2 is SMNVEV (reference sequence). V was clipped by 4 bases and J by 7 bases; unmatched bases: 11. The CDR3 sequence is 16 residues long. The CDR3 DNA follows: TGTGCCAGCAGTTCCCTTAGCGGGAGAGTAGGTAATGAGCAGTTCTTC. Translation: CASSSLSGRVGNEQFF.

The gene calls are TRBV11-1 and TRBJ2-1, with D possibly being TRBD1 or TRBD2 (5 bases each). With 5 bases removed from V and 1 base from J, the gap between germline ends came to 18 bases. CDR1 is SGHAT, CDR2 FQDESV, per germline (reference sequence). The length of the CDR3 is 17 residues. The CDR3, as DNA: TGTGCCAGCAGCGTAGATAGGGGTCTAGCATCCTACAATGAGCAGTTCTTC. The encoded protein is CASSVDRGLASYNEQFF.